This entry describes one T cell receptor (beta chain). What it recognizes is unknown. The data derive from a study of cytomegalovirus exposure and HLA in healthy donors. Study results and limitations: The authors judged a highly shared variant cluster likely a sequencing artifact. A few V segments could not be told apart, such as TRBV6-2 and TRBV6-3, and were left out.

A multiplex PCR was run with 60 Vbeta primers and 13 Jbeta primers. Using immunoSEQ multiplex PCR, the repertoire was profiled, and TCRdb retains in-frame clones only, with some absent. Of around 90,000 clones listed, approximately 89% were seen once; the top ten hold roughly 9.2%. CDR3 size: 12 residues. Germline CDR1 is SNHLY and CDR2 is FYNNEI. Trimming removed 6 bases at V and 3 bases at J, with 8 bases between. Sequencing was carried out using PBMCs. This clonotype originated in a man aged 25-45 years in good health and CMV-seropositive. The chain carries TRBV2 and TRBJ1-2, with D uncertain. In DNA form, the CDR3 reads TGTGCCAGCAGGACGGGGTACTATGGCTACACCTTC. This sequence encodes CASRTGYYGYTF.